This T cell receptor (beta chain) was recovered during a study of blood T cell repertoires in COVID-19. Study-wide context: Collection of acute and convalescent COVID-19 samples took place in the United States, Italy and Spain. The cDNA or gDNA used as material had been derived from T cells, B-cell-depleted T cells, or PBMCs.

Authors' methods: Amplifying reference gene primers gave estimates of nucleated cell counts. Produced via immunoSEQ multiplex PCR; TCRdb's table is partial and in-frame only. The V and J calls and clone size were taken over from that table, and D and trimming were inferred from the DNA. Altogether about 490,000 clones are present, 75% to 90% being singletons, with the ten largest covering 3.2%. Between the trimmed V and J ends, which lost 0 bases and 0 bases, there was a span of 6 bases. The CDR3 sequence is 15 residues long. CDR1 LGHNA and CDR2 YNFKEQ come from the germline V gene. This clone turned up a few times.

Sequencing was performed on peripheral blood. This sequence was found in a human donor in a cohort sampled during active COVID-19. The chain combines TRBV4-2 with TRBJ1-5; D is undetermined. Written as DNA, the CDR3 is TGTGCCAGCAGCCAAGAAGACAATAGCAATCAGCCCCAGCATTTT. Translation: CASSQEDNSNQPQHF.